Sequencing of this TCR beta chain was carried out in a study of cytomegalovirus exposure and HLA in healthy donors. Primers for the PCR totalled 60 Vbeta and 13 Jbeta. Profiled with immunoSEQ multiplex PCR; TCRdb holds only in-frame clones, not every one. The sample has 100,000 to 150,000 clones; 81% are singletons. About this clone: Its target is not known.

Study-wide results and caveats: Most TCRs appeared rarely, but some public TCRs recurred in many donors. Presence/absence analyses rested on an assumption that sequencing depth was roughly uniform across donors. Reports showed the classifier diagnosing cytomegalovirus status with high specificity and sensitivity.

Sequencing used PBMCs. The sequence was obtained from a man between 18 and 35 years old in good health and CMV-seronegative.

The CDR3 coding sequence is TGTGCCAGCAGCAAATCCGGGACAGGGGTTTGGGGCACAGATACGCAGTATTTT. Translated, it gives CASSKSGTGVWGTDTQYF. The V gene is TRBV27, the J gene TRBJ2-3; 10 nucleotides agree with TRBD1. The CDR3 consists of 18 residues. V shed 6 bases and J 1 base; nucleotides not matched to a gene: 13. CDR1 and CDR2 from the germline V gene are MNHEY and SMNVEV (reference sequence).